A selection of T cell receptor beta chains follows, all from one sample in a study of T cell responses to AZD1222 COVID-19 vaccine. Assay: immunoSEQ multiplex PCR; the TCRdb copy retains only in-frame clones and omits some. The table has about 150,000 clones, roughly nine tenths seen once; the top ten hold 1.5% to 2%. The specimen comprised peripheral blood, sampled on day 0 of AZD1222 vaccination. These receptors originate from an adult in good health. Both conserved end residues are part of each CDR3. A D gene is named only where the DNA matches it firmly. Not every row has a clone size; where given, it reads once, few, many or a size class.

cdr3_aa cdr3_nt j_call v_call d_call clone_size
CASSLIRDRSSSGANVLTF TGTGCCAGCAGCTTGATCCGGGACAGGTCATCCTCTGGGGCCAACGTCCTGACTTTC TRBJ2-6 TRBV5-4 TRBD1 .
CASSLGSGENSPLHF TGTGCCAGCAGTTTGGGGTCAGGGGAGAATTCACCCCTCCACTTT TRBJ1-6 TRBV6-5 . .
CASSLPPGRTLEQYF TGTGCCAGCAGCTTGCCTCCGGGACGGACACTCGAGCAGTACTTC TRBJ2-7 TRBV7-8 . .
CASSSLVGQVDEQFF TGTGCCAGCAGCTCCCTTGTGGGTCAGGTCGATGAGCAGTTCTTC TRBJ2-1 TRBV5-4 . .
CASSLKVSKQGYEQYF TGTGCCAGCAGTTTAAAAGTCAGCAAGCAGGGCTACGAGCAGTACTTC TRBJ2-7 TRBV27 . .
CASSPTGQGGGEQYF TGTGCCAGCAGTCCCACCGGACAGGGGGGGGGCGAGCAGTACTTC TRBJ2-7 TRBV28 TRBD1 .
CASYRDSRQETQYF TGTGCCAGCTATCGGGACAGCCGACAAGAGACCCAGTACTTC TRBJ2-5 TRBV7-6 TRBD1 .
CSAGVMNTEAFF TGCAGCGCCGGGGTTATGAACACTGAAGCTTTCTTT TRBJ1-1 TRBV29-1 . .
CASSWTGGGTGELFF TGCGCCAGCAGTTGGACAGGGGGCGGCACCGGGGAGCTGTTTTTT TRBJ2-2 TRBV5-1 TRBD1 .
CASSLASQETQYF TGTGCCAGCAGCTTAGCCAGCCAAGAGACCCAGTACTTC TRBJ2-5 TRBV7-2 . .
CASSPGQSKETQYF TGTGCCAGCAGCCCGGGACAGTCTAAAGAGACCCAGTACTTC TRBJ2-5 TRBV11-3 TRBD1 .
CASREVGVANTGELFF TGTGCCAGCAGAGAAGTGGGAGTCGCGAACACCGGGGAGCTGTTTTTT TRBJ2-2 TRBV6-1 . .
CASSPLASAFGANVLTF TGTGCCAGCAGCCCCCTGGCTAGCGCGTTCGGGGCCAACGTCCTGACTTTC TRBJ2-6 TRBV3-1/TRBV3-2 . .
CASSYRQGMNTEAFF TGTGCCAGCAGTTACAGGCAGGGGATGAACACTGAAGCTTTCTTT TRBJ1-1 TRBV6-6 . once
CASSQGGWGIGELFF TGTGCCAGCAGCCAAGGGGGCTGGGGGATCGGGGAGCTGTTTTTT TRBJ2-2 TRBV14 . few
CASSQASGGSSEKLFF TGCGCCAGCAGCCAAGCTTCTGGGGGCAGTAGTGAAAAACTGTTTTTT TRBJ1-4 TRBV4-3 . .
CASSIARVGYEQYF TGTGCCAGTAGTATAGCCAGGGTAGGCTACGAGCAGTACTTC TRBJ2-7 TRBV19 . .
CASSVSLISGYTF TGTGCCAGCAGCGTAAGTCTAATCTCCGGCTACACCTTC TRBJ1-2 TRBV9 . .
CASSRKANEKLFF TGTGCCAGCAGCCGCAAGGCTAATGAAAAACTGTTTTTT TRBJ1-4 TRBV7-9 . .
CASTPGGGNTEAFF TGTGCCAGCACCCCCGGTGGGGGTAACACTGAAGCTTTCTTT TRBJ1-1 TRBV28 . .
CASMRSNTADTQYF TGTGCCAGCATGCGCTCAAACACCGCAGATACGCAGTATTTT TRBJ2-3 TRBV2 . .
CASSQVGSPAFF TGTGCCAGCAGCCAAGTAGGTAGTCCAGCTTTCTTT TRBJ1-1 TRBV4-2 . .
CASSPISGTSGGAAQYF TGTGCCAGCAGTCCAATATCCGGGACTAGCGGGGGGGCAGCGCAGTATTTT TRBJ2-3 TRBV27 TRBD2 .
CASSYPTGPQPQHF TGTGCCAGCAGTTACCCCACAGGACCTCAGCCCCAGCATTTT TRBJ1-5 TRBV6-5 . .
CASSLVGYQETQYF TGCGCCAGCAGCTTGGTTGGGTACCAAGAGACCCAGTACTTC TRBJ2-5 TRBV5-1 . .
CSVEDLRDEQYF TGCAGCGTTGAAGATCTCCGGGACGAGCAGTACTTC TRBJ2-7 TRBV29-1 . few
CASSPQRANYGYTF TGTGCCAGTAGCCCCCAAAGGGCCAACTATGGCTACACCTTC TRBJ1-2 TRBV19 . .
CASSQMPGQFYGYTF TGCGCCAGCAGCCAAATGCCCGGACAGTTCTATGGCTACACCTTC TRBJ1-2 TRBV4-3 . .
CASTHRGDQPQHF TGTGCCAGCACCCACAGGGGGGATCAGCCCCAGCATTTT TRBJ1-5 TRBV6-6 TRBD1 .
CASSHPPTNEKLFF TGTGCCAGCAGCCACCCTCCAACTAATGAAAAACTGTTTTTT TRBJ1-4 TRBV3-1/TRBV3-2 . .
CASSVNRAGTEAFF TGTGCCAGCAGCGTAAACAGGGCCGGCACTGAAGCTTTCTTT TRBJ1-1 TRBV9 . medium-sized
CASSRGGRGTDTQYF TGTGCCAGCAGTAGGGGGGGCCGAGGGACAGATACGCAGTATTTT TRBJ2-3 TRBV2 . .
CASSQGGEGQPQHF TGTGCCAGCAGCCAAGGCGGGGAAGGTCAGCCCCAGCATTTT TRBJ1-5 TRBV7-2 . .
CASSVAGLGGEQYF TGTGCCAGCAGCGTAGCGGGCCTGGGGGGAGAGCAGTACTTC TRBJ2-7 TRBV9 . .
CASSYSRRLAGGRSNEQFF TGTGCCAGCAGTTACTCGAGAAGACTAGCGGGGGGGCGAAGCAATGAGCAGTTCTTC TRBJ2-1 TRBV6-2/TRBV6-3 TRBD2 .
CASSFMVSLHTQYF TGTGCCAGCAGTTTTATGGTTAGTCTCCATACGCAGTATTTT TRBJ2-3 TRBV27 . .
CASSQDHYQYEQYF TGTGCCAGCAGCCAAGACCACTATCAATACGAGCAGTACTTC TRBJ2-7 TRBV3-1/TRBV3-2 . .
CSVPQGLAGTGELFF TGCAGCGTTCCCCAAGGACTAGCGGGCACCGGGGAGCTGTTTTTT TRBJ2-2 TRBV29-1 TRBD2 .
CASSIRDQETQYF TGTGCCAGTAGTATAAGAGACCAAGAGACCCAGTACTTC TRBJ2-5 TRBV19 . .
CASRSPRDSQPGVQYF TGTGCCAGCAGGTCCCCCCGGGACTCACAACCTGGGGTGCAGTACTTC TRBJ2-7 TRBV28 . .
CASSSARDGYTF TGTGCCAGCAGCTCAGCCAGAGATGGCTACACCTTC TRBJ1-2 TRBV11-2 . .
CASSIAGRPYEQYF TGTGCCAGTAGTATTGCAGGGAGGCCCTACGAGCAGTACTTC TRBJ2-7 TRBV19 . .
CASSPQNNNEQFF TGTGCCAGCTCACCACAGAATAACAATGAGCAGTTCTTC TRBJ2-1 TRBV18 . once
CASSQMDSLGQPQHF TGCGCCAGCAGCCAAATGGACTCGCTGGGACAGCCCCAGCATTTT TRBJ1-5 TRBV4-3 . .
CASSDGLGGDNEQFF TGCGCCAGCAGCGATGGACTTGGCGGGGACAATGAGCAGTTCTTC TRBJ2-1 TRBV5-1 . .
CASSLSTNYGYTF TGTGCCAGCAGCTTAAGTACGAACTATGGCTACACCTTC TRBJ1-2 TRBV7-2 . .
CASSPTDPHLYGYTF TGTGCCAGCTCACCGACCGACCCCCACCTCTATGGCTACACCTTC TRBJ1-2 TRBV18 . .
CASSQIGGRHATNEKLFF TGTGCCAGCAGCCAAATCGGGGGGCGTCATGCAACTAATGAAAAACTGTTTTTT TRBJ1-4 TRBV3-1/TRBV3-2 . once
CASSNPGLTNEKLFF TGTGCCAGCAGTAACCCGGGACTGACTAATGAAAAACTGTTTTTT TRBJ1-4 TRBV6-6 . .
CAISEMGSSYEQYF TGTGCCATCAGTGAGATGGGGTCATCCTACGAGCAGTACTTC TRBJ2-7 TRBV10-3 . once
CASSSDGAGGYQETQYF TGTGCCAGCAGCTCGGATGGGGCGGGGGGCTACCAAGAGACCCAGTACTTC TRBJ2-5 TRBV5-4 TRBD2 .
CASSLEKTNEKLFF TGCGCCAGCAGCTTGGAAAAGACTAATGAAAAACTGTTTTTT TRBJ1-4 TRBV5-1 . .
CATGQPQETQYF TGTGCCACGGGACAGCCACAAGAGACCCAGTACTTC TRBJ2-5 TRBV19 TRBD1 .
CASSLRASGNTIYF TGTGCCAGCAGCTTGAGGGCCTCTGGAAACACCATATATTTT TRBJ1-3 TRBV11-2 . .
CASSLGWVLSGNTIYF TGTGCCAGCAGCTTAGGGTGGGTTCTCTCTGGAAACACCATATATTTT TRBJ1-3 TRBV7-8 . .